The 17 T cell receptor beta chains in this list originate from one sample, sequenced in a study of T cell repertoires in cytomegalovirus infection. TCRdb processed the reads anew with MiXCR; each CDR3 protein has one entry. The data contain nearly 650,000 distinct CDR3 sequences, 20% to 25% of them singletons. The sequenced sample consisted of CD8+ T cells from PBMCs. The receptors stem from a human donor in good health (CMV status not recorded). Some clones in this sample may be carry-over from other donors' samples.

The chain carries TRBV7-9 and TRBJ2-5; D gene unclear. Germline-derived CDR1 and CDR2 are SEHNR and FQNEAQ (reference sequence). The V end was cut by 2 bases, the J end by 2 bases, with 12 bases between. This CDR3 spans 15 amino acids. Here the CDR3 reads CASSLSDRRQETQYF. CDR3 coding DNA: TGTGCCAGCAGCTTATCCGACCGCAGACAAGAGACCCAGTACTTC.

The sample holds many counts of this clonotype. This chain connects TRBV4-1 to TRBJ2-7; D gene ambiguous. V lost 0 bases, J lost 4 bases, and 7 bases lay in between. In germline, CDR1 is MGHRA, CDR2 YSYEKL. This CDR3 spans 13 amino acids. In DNA, the CDR3 is TGCGCCAGCAGCCAAGATAGCACATACGAGCAGTACGTC. Translating it yields CASSQDSTYEQYV.

This clonotype appeared many times. The J gene is TRBJ2-7, the V gene TRBV6-5; TRBD1 matches at 7 bases. The CDR3 runs 15 residues. J gave up 0 bases and V 4 bases, and 6 bases lay outside the gene matches. Germline values: CDR1 MNHEY, CDR2 SVGAGI. CDR3 sequence reads: CASSSPQGFSYEQYF. CDR3 bases: TGTGCCAGCAGTTCCCCACAGGGGTTCTCCTACGAGCAGTACTTC.

This clonotype has at least ten counts. This chain links TRBV7-8 with TRBJ2-1; a possible D gene is TRBD1 (6 bases). Trimming cost V 3 bases and J 0 bases, with 12 bases left between them. This CDR3 contains 16 residues. Germline V CDR1 and CDR2: SGHVS, FQNEAQ. CDR3 nucleotides: TGTGCCAGCAGCTTCCCGGCAGGGGTCTCCTACAATGAGCAGTTCTTC. This codes for CASSFPAGVSYNEQFF.

Remarks on this clonotype: This may be a read error: a much more frequent sequence differs by one nucleotide. The chain is built from TRBV7-9 and TRBJ2-7; possible D gene TRBD2, 5 bases. This CDR3 region has 13 residues. Germline V gene data show CDR1 as SEHNR and CDR2 as FQNEAQ (reference sequence). This CDR3 is CVSQDWDSYEQYF. The CDR3 DNA is TGTGTCAGCCAGGACTGGGACTCCTACGAGCAGTACTTC.

Comment on this clonotype: A much larger clonotype is one base distant, so this may be a read error. The chain couples TRBV7-2 to TRBJ1-1; D is undetermined. CDR3 length equals 12 residues. From germline, CDR1 is SGHTA and CDR2 FQGNSA. CDR3 nucleotide sequence: TGTGTCAGCAGCTTATGGGACACTGAAGCTTTCTTT. Residues: CVSSLWDTEAFF.

This clonotype was observed a few times. This sequence joins TRBV7-9 and TRBJ2-2; tentatively, D is TRBD2 (6 bases). CDR1 is SEHNR and CDR2 is FQNEAQ in the germline V gene (reference sequence). V was pared by 6 bases and J by 5 bases, with 19 bases between. The CDR3 sequence is 16 residues long. The CDR3 bases are TGTGCCAGCAGTCTAGCGAGCTGGGGGAGAACCGGGGAGCTGTTTTTT. Its protein is CASSLASWGRTGELFF.

The chain has TRBV7-3 and TRBJ2-7, with D tentatively TRBD1 or TRBD2 (5 bases each). The V end lost 2 bases, the J end lost 6 bases, and 8 bases lay between the germline ends. Germline loops: CDR1 SGHTA, CDR2 FQGTGA. The CDR3 contains 12 residues. The CDR3 nucleotides read TGTGCCAGCAGCTTAGGGACGACCGAGCAGTACGTC. Translation: CASSLGTTEQYV.

This clonotype was recorded at least ten times. J is TRBJ2-1 and V is TRBV7-2, with unresolved D. This CDR3 has 14 residues. The germline V and J ends were trimmed by 5 bases and 1 base, with 9 bases remaining between them. Germline V lookup: CDR1 SGHTA, CDR2 FQGNSA. The chain's CDR3 is CASSPRQSYNEQFF. DNA of the CDR3: TGTGCCAGCAGCCCCCGGCAGTCCTACAATGAGCAGTTCTTC.

The J gene is TRBJ2-1, the V gene TRBV13; D not certain. There are 16 residues in the CDR3. The V end lost 5 bases, the J end lost 0 bases, and 14 bases lay between the germline ends. Per the germline V gene, CDR1 is PRHDT and CDR2 is FYEKMQ (reference sequence). The CDR3 loop reads CASSTVDQSSYNEQFF. The CDR3 DNA reads TGTGCCAGCAGCACTGTAGACCAGAGCTCCTACAATGAGCAGTTCTTC.

Regarding this clonotype: One end of the junction fails to match germline, which may point to a read error. The chain recombines TRBV12-3 or TRBV12-4 with TRBJ1-5; D uncertain. The CDR3 is 12 amino acids. The CDR3: CARSRRRQPQHF. CDR3 bases: TGTGCCCGCAGTCGACGGCGTCAGCCCCAGCATTTT.

This clonotype has just a few counts. The gene calls are TRBV6-6 and TRBJ1-5, with D perhaps matching TRBD1 (6 bases). CDR1 is MNHNY and CDR2 is SVGAGI in the germline V gene (reference sequence). Trimming removed 7 bases at V and 0 bases at J, with 13 bases between. CDR3 length: 15 amino acids. The CDR3 here is CASITGQYSNQPQHF. The CDR3 DNA follows: TGTGCCAGCATCACCGGACAGTATAGCAATCAGCCCCAGCATTTT.

This clonotype was picked up many times. The V call is TRBV7-6, the J call TRBJ2-3; 14 positions match TRBD2. The CDR3 is 17 amino acids. The germline CDR1 and CDR2 sequences are SGHVS and FNYEAQ. V dropped 4 bases and J dropped 0; count of bases not matched to a gene: 3. The DNA for the CDR3 is TGTGCCAGCAGCTGGACTAGCGGGGGGACTAGCACAGATACGCAGTATTTT. This codes for CASSWTSGGTSTDTQYF.

The chain links TRBV29-1 to TRBJ1-5; D gene unclear. From germline, CDR1 is SQVTM and CDR2 ANQGSEA. CDR3 length equals 13 residues. The V end was cut by 4 bases, the J end by 6 bases, with 13 bases between. CDR3 residues: CSVVWARGQPQHF. The CDR3 nucleotides are TGCAGCGTTGTATGGGCGCGAGGTCAGCCCCAGCATTTT.

This clonotype was detected many times. The rearrangement links TRBV7-9 to TRBJ2-1; the D is unclear. The CDR3 runs to 17 residues. Germline V lookup: CDR1 SEHNR, CDR2 FQNEAQ (reference sequence). V was clipped by 0 bases and J by 0 bases, with 12 bases between them. The CDR3 sequence: CASSLAFRISSYNEQFF. The CDR3 DNA reads TGTGCCAGCAGCTTAGCCTTCCGGATCAGCTCCTACAATGAGCAGTTCTTC.

This clonotype was found a few times. The chain uses TRBV27 and TRBJ1-6; D remains ambiguous. Trimming cost V 4 bases and J 3 bases, with 13 bases left between them. Germline loops: CDR1 MNHEY, CDR2 SMNVEV (reference sequence). The CDR3 totals 16 residues. The CDR3 here is CASSSRASIYNSPLHF. CDR3 coding DNA: TGTGCCAGCAGTTCCCGGGCTTCAATCTATAATTCACCCCTCCACTTT.

This clonotype was seen ten or more times. The rearrangement uses TRBV10-3 and TRBJ1-1; 8 nucleotides agree with TRBD1. Germline trimming cut 10 bases from V and 5 bases from J; bases unmatched to any gene: 9. The CDR3 loop spans 13 amino acids. Looked up from germline, CDR1 is ENHRY and CDR2 is SYGVKD. The CDR3 loop reads CASLPTGETEAFF. DNA for the CDR3: TGTGCCAGCCTCCCGACAGGGGAGACTGAAGCTTTCTTT.